This entry lists 13 T cell receptor beta chains sequenced from one sample in a study of immune evolution from preneoplasia to lung adenocarcinoma. Sequenced by immunoSEQ multiplex PCR; TCRdb stores in-frame clones only, minus some. The sample contains 9,500 to 10,000 clones, about three quarters of which appear only once. The source material was FFPE minimally invasive lung adenocarcinoma tissue. The receptors derive from a person aged 65-85 years with lung adenocarcinoma. Some clones in this sample may be carry-over from other donors' samples.

This chain uses TRBV28 with TRBJ1-2, with 8 bases aligning to TRBD1. J lost 8 bases, V lost 5 bases, and 10 bases had no gene match. This CDR3 has 14 amino acids. CDR1 and CDR2 from the germline V gene are MDHEN and SYDVKM. The DNA of the CDR3 is TGTGCCAGCAGTAGGGCAGGGGGCTTGGGCGGCTACACCTTC. This gives the protein CASSRAGGLGGYTF.

The chain joins TRBV10-3 to TRBJ2-1, with 10 bases that match TRBD2. The CDR3 has 17 residues. Losses at the gene ends were 6 bases for V and 6 bases for J; bases not matched to a gene: 14. The germline gives CDR1 ENHRY, CDR2 SYGVKD. In nucleotides, the CDR3 is TGTGCCATCAGGTCTAAAGGCACTAGCGGGGAACCCAATGAGCAGTTCTTC. This codes for CAIRSKGTSGEPNEQFF.

The rearrangement links TRBV4-1 to TRBJ2-3; 8 nucleotides align to TRBD2. Germline lookup yields CDR1 MGHRA and CDR2 YSYEKL. The CDR3 runs 16 residues. Trimming took 2 bases from V and 3 from J; bases not matched to a gene: 7. The CDR3: CASSQPPAGGTDTQYF. DNA of the CDR3: TGCGCCAGCAGCCAACCTCCCGCGGGGGGAACAGATACGCAGTATTTT.

Concerning this clone: Relative to the germline gene, one junction end is altered; a read error may explain this. This chain connects TRBV30 to TRBJ2-2; D is tentatively TRBD1 or TRBD2 (5 bases each). The CDR3 totals 14 residues. CDR1 is GTSNPN and CDR2 is SVGIG in the germline V gene (reference sequence). CDR3 protein: CARSVKGPTGELFF. The DNA of the CDR3 is TGTGCCCGGAGTGTAAAGGGACCCACCGGGGAGCTGTTTTTT.

The chain's CDR3 is CASRRTRGDQETQYF. The CDR3 DNA follows: TGTGCCAGCAGAAGGACTAGAGGCGACCAAGAGACCCAGTACTTC. This sequence joins TRBV6-5 and TRBJ2-5; 7 bases match TRBD2. Trimming at V came to 6 bases and at J to 0 bases, leaving 7 bases not matched to a gene. The CDR3 has 15 residues. CDR1 is MNHEY, CDR2 SVGAGI, per germline.

V usage is TRBV6-1 and J usage is TRBJ1-5; 11 bases align to TRBD1. The CDR3 is 17 residues long. Germline CDR1 reads MNHNS; CDR2 reads SASEGT. Unmatched junction bases numbered 2, after V lost 0 bases and J lost 1 base. CDR3 residues: CASSEAGQGGSNQPQHF. The CDR3 DNA follows: TGTGCCAGCAGTGAAGCGGGACAGGGGGGGAGCAATCAGCCCCAGCATTTT.

This clone turned up a few times. The chain has TRBV7-8 and TRBJ1-4; 10 bases are shared with TRBD1. V lost 1 base and J lost 8; bases outside the gene matches: 7. CDR1 SGHVS and CDR2 FQNEAQ come from the germline V gene. CDR3 size: 16 residues. The CDR3 DNA reads TGTGCCAGCAGCTTAGGGGACAGGGGTTTCGGGGAAAAACTGTTTTTT. Its protein is CASSLGDRGFGEKLFF.

The chain employs TRBV11-2 and TRBJ1-1; D is unresolved. Germline assignment: CDR1 SGHAT and CDR2 FQNNGV. There are 13 residues in the CDR3. Trimming took off 1 base at V and 8 bases at J, with 11 bases between the two ends. Here the CDR3 reads CASSLGAGVEAFF. CDR3 DNA sequence: TGTGCCAGCAGCTTAGGGGCTGGGGTGGAAGCTTTCTTT.

The chain employs TRBV6-5 and TRBJ2-2, with 12 nucleotides matching TRBD1. The CDR3 spans 14 residues. The V gene end was trimmed by 5 bases and the J gene end by 16 bases; junction bases not matched to a gene: 11. CDR1 is MNHEY and CDR2 is SVGAGI in the germline V gene. CDR3 region: CASSRLTGTGGRFF. CDR3 bases: TGTGCCAGCAGTCGACTCACCGGGACAGGGGGCAGGTTTTTT.

V usage is TRBV5-1 and J usage is TRBJ2-2; TRBD1 matches 9 bases. The V segment lost 0 bases and the J segment 7 bases; nucleotides outside the gene matches: 10. CDR1 and CDR2 from the germline V gene are SGHRS and YFSETQ. The CDR3 is made up of 17 amino acids. The CDR3 nucleotides read TGCGCCAGCAGCTTGGCAGCGGGACAGGGCCTCGGCGGGGAGCTGTTTTTT. It specifies CASSLAAGQGLGGELFF.

The chain recombines TRBV7-9 with TRBJ1-2; D uncertain. The CDR3 is 17 residues long. From germline, CDR1 is SEHNR and CDR2 FQNEAQ (reference sequence). V dropped 0 bases and J dropped 0 bases, with 14 bases sitting between them. CDR3 loop: CASSLAPAPGSNYGYTF. In DNA form, the CDR3 reads TGTGCCAGCAGCTTAGCGCCGGCCCCAGGATCTAACTATGGCTACACCTTC.

The V call is TRBV10-3, the J call TRBJ2-7, with D perhaps given as TRBD1 or TRBD2 (5 bases each). This CDR3 has 15 amino acids. Trimming removed 4 bases from V and 5 bases from J, with 18 bases in between. Germline V lookup: CDR1 ENHRY, CDR2 SYGVKD. Here the CDR3 DNA reads TGTGCCATCAGTGGATCTGGGACGTCGAGGGACGAGCAGTACTTC. Its translation is CAISGSGTSRDEQYF.

The chain recombines TRBV5-1 with TRBJ2-7; a possible D gene is TRBD2 (5 bases). Germline CDR1 and CDR2: SGHRS and YFSETQ. This CDR3 contains 13 residues. The V gene lost 1 base and the J gene lost 6 bases, with 11 bases spanning the gap. CDR3 DNA sequence: TGCGCCAGCAGCTTGACGGGAACTAGCGAGCAGTACTTC. Encoded protein: CASSLTGTSEQYF. The full variable domain, completed using reference TRBV5-1 and TRBJ2-7, is KAGVTQTPRYLIKTRGQQVTLSCSPISGHRSVSWYQQTPGQGLQFLFEYFSETQRNKGNFPGRFSGRQFSNSRSEMNVSTLELGDSALYLCASSLTGTSEQYFGPGTRLTVT.